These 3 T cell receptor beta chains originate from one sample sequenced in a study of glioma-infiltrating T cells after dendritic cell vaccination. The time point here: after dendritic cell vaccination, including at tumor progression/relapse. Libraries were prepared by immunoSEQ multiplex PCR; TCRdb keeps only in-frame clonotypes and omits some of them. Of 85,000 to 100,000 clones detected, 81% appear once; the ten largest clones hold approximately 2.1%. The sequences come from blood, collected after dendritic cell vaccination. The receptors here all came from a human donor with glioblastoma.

CDR3 protein: CASSEQGGTEAFF. The CDR3 DNA follows: TGCGCCAGCAGCGAGCAGGGAGGGACTGAAGCTTTCTTT. The chain uses TRBV5-1 and TRBJ1-1; TRBD1 is a possible D gene (5 bases). CDR1 and CDR2 from the germline V gene are SGHRS and YFSETQ. The CDR3 has 13 residues. V lost 4 bases and J 5 bases, leaving 12 bases between the germline ends.

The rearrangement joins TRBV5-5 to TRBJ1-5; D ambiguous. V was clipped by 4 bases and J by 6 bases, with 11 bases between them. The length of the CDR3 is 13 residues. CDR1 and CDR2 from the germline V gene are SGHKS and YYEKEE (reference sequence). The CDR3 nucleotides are TGTGCCAGCAGCGTCGAGGGAGGTCAGCCCCAGCATTTT. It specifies CASSVEGGQPQHF.

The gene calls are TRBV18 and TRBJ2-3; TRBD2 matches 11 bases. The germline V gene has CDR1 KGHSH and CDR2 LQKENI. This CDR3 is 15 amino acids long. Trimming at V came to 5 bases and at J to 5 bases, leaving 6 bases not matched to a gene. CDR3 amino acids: CASSITSGGGDTQYF. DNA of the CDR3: TGTGCCAGCTCAATTACTAGCGGGGGAGGAGATACGCAGTATTTT.